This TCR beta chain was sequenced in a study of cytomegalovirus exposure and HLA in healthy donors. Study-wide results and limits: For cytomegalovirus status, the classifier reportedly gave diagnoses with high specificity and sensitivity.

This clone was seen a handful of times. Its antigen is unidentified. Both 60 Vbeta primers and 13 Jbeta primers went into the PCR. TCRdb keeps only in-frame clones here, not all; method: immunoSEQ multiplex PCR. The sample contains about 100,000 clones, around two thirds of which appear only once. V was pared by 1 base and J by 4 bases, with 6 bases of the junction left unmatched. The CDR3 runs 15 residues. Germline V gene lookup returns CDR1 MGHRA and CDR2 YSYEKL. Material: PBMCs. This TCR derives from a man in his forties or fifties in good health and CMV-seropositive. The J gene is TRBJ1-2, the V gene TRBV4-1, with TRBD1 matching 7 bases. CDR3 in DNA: TGCGCCAGCAGCCAAGCTACAGGGGCCTCCTATGGCTACACCTTC. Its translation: CASSQATGASYGYTF.